The clone carrying this T cell receptor beta chain was observed a few times. Its antigen is as yet unknown. The data were taken from a study of T cells after yellow fever vaccination. Study as a whole: Any fraction with a low cell number was prepared using SMART-Seq v4 Ultra Low Input.

General study findings and limits: CD4 and CD8 compartments shared a small share of clonotypes.

TCRdb re-analysed the 5' RACE reads in MiXCR, keeping a single row per CDR3 protein. There are about 53,000 distinct CDR3 sequences in the sample; roughly 6.9% occur only once, and roughly two fifths lies in the top ten. The ends were cut back, 1 base at V and 3 bases at J, with 15 bases in the middle. CDR1 is MGHRA and CDR2 is YSYEKL in the germline V gene. CDR3 size: 17 residues. This chain connects TRBV4-1 to TRBJ2-2; D is perhaps TRBD1 (6 bases). The TCR was taken from a man younger than 30 who received the YFV17D yellow fever vaccine. The sample in question was CD8+ T cells sorted from PBMCs, obtained on the day of the first yellow fever vaccination. The CDR3 here is CASSQGHRVIDTGELFF. CDR3 sequence (DNA): TGCGCCAGCAGCCAAGGTCACAGGGTAATAGACACCGGGGAGCTGTTTTTT.